The 5 T cell receptor beta chains reported below all come from one sample, sequenced in a study of T-cell memory formation after mild COVID-19. TCRdb called the 5' RACE reads again in MiXCR, with one record for every CDR3 protein. This sample has some 110,000 distinct CDR3 sequences, with approximately 15% found just once. The sequencing input was PBMCs or a T cell subset sorted from them (not recorded which). These receptors were taken from an adult woman who had mild COVID-19 (a few samples of this study predate the infection). Cell type and time point are not known.

This clonotype occurred many times. This chain connects TRBV29-1 to TRBJ2-1, with 8 nucleotides matching TRBD2. This CDR3 has 16 amino acids. The V gene's germline CDR1 is SQVTM and CDR2 ANQGSEA. J was trimmed by 5 bases and V by 0 bases; bases with no gene match: 9. The CDR3 nucleotides are TGCAGCGTTGAAGAGGAAGGAGCGGGAGTCCACAATGAGCAGTTCTTC. It translates to CSVEEEGAGVHNEQFF.

V usage is TRBV6-2 or TRBV6-3 and J usage is TRBJ2-1; TRBD2 aligns across 10 bases. V shed 7 bases, J shed 8 bases, and the junction held 11 bases outside the gene matches. Germline assignment: CDR1 MNHEY and CDR2 SVGEGT. The CDR3 consists of 15 residues. CDR3 region: CASKEPSGSGDEQFF. As DNA, the CDR3 is TGTGCCAGCAAGGAGCCTAGCGGGAGTGGGGATGAGCAGTTCTTC.

For this clonotype: A read error may account for a junction end that differs from germline. This rearrangement joins TRBV29-1 to TRBJ1-1, with D hard to call. CDR1 and CDR2 (germline): SQVTM, ANQGSEA. The length of the CDR3 is 14 residues. The chain's CDR3 is CSVAGGVSNTEAFF. For the CDR3, the DNA is TGCAGTGTTGCAGGCGGAGTATCGAACACTGAAGCTTTCTTT.

This clonotype was picked up a small number of times. The chain recombines TRBV9 with TRBJ2-2; D gene ambiguous. Germline V CDR1 and CDR2: SGDLS, YYNGEE. The V gene lost 0 bases and the J gene lost 3 bases, with 6 bases spanning the gap. This CDR3 contains 14 residues. CDR3 protein: CASSVAIYTGELFF. CDR3 nucleotide sequence: TGTGCCAGCAGCGTAGCCATTTACACCGGGGAGCTGTTTTTT.

V and J are TRBV7-9 and TRBJ2-5, with D perhaps given as TRBD1 or TRBD2 (5 bases each). Deletions cut 4 bases from V and 0 bases from J, with 15 bases between. The CDR3 extends over 16 amino acids. Per germline, CDR1 SEHNR and CDR2 FQNEAQ (reference sequence). Here the CDR3 DNA reads TGTGCCAGCAGCTGGGAGATTACAGGTGACCAAGAGACCCAGTACTTC. Its protein product is CASSWEITGDQETQYF.